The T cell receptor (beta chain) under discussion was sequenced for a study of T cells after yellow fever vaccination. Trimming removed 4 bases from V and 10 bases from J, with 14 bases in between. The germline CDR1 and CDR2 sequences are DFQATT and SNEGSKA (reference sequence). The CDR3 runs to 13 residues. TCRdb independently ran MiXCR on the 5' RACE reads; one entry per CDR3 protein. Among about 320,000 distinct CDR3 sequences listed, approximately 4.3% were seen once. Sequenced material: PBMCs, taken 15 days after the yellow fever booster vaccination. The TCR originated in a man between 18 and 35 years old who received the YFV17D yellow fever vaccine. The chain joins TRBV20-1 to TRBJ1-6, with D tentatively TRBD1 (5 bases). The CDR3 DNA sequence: TGCAGTGCTAACCGGGGCTCTAGCTCACCCCTCCACTTT. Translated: CSANRGSSSPLHF.